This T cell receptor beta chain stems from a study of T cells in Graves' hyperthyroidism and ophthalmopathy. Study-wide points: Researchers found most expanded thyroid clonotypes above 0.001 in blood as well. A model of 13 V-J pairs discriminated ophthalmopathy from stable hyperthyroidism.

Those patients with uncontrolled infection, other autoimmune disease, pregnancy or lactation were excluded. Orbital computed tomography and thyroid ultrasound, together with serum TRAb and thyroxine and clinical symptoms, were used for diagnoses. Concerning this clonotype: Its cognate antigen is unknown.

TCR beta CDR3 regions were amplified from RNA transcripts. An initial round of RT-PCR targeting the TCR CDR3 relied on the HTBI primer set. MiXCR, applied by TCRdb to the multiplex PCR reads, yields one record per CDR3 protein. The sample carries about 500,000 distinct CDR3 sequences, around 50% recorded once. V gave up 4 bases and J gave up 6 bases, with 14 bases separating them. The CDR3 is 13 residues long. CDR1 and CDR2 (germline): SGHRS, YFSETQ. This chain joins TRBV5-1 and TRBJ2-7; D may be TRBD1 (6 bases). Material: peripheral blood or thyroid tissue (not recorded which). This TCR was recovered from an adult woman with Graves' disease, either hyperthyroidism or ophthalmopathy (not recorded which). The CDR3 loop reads CASSMDPGVEQYF. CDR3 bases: TGCGCCAGCAGCATGGACCCAGGGGTCGAGCAGTACTTC.